The clone carrying this T cell receptor (beta chain) has only a few counts. This entry belongs to a study of T cell repertoires in cytomegalovirus infection. In TCRdb, the reads were re-called with MiXCR into one record per CDR3 protein. The sample shows almost 500,000 distinct CDR3 sequences, approximately 10% of them seen only once. The sequenced sample consisted of PBMCs. The sequence was obtained from a human donor in good health (CMV status not recorded). Some clones in this sample may be carry-over from other donors' samples.

This chain's CDR3 is CASSDHRTGGNSPLHF. In DNA form, the CDR3 reads TGTGCCAGCAGTGATCACAGGACAGGGGGGAATTCACCCCTCCACTTT. The chain carries TRBV2 and TRBJ1-6, with 10 bases aligning to TRBD1. The junction had 6 bases not matched to a gene; V was cut back by 3 bases and J by 7 bases. The CDR3 covers 16 residues. Looked up from germline, CDR1 is SNHLY and CDR2 is FYNNEI.